The present T cell receptor beta chain was sequenced within a study of blood T cell repertoires in COVID-19. Study context: Some COVID-19 samples were acute and others convalescent; all came from the United States, Italy and Spain. PBMCs, B-cell-depleted T cells, or T cells were the source of the cDNA or gDNA that made up the material.

How the authors handled the data: Amplification of reference gene primers provided the estimated nucleated cell counts. Using immunoSEQ multiplex PCR, the repertoire was profiled, and TCRdb retains in-frame clones only, with some absent. V, J and clone size are those of that table, while D and trimming were read from the DNA. This sample carries approximately 89,000 clones, 90% to 95% of them seen once, and the ten largest clones take around 4.7%. V was cut by 3 bases and J by 9 bases, with 15 bases left in between. The CDR3 loop spans 13 amino acids. The TCR comes from a human donor with active COVID-19. The donor label of this sample is uncertain. Input material: peripheral blood. The J gene is TRBJ2-7, the V gene TRBV12-3 or TRBV12-4; maybe TRBD2 (6 bases). The CDR3, as DNA: TGTGCCAGCAGTTTTGGGGGGTATTCTGGGCAGTACTTC. Protein product: CASSFGGYSGQYF.